This T cell receptor beta chain appears in the sequencing data of a study of metastatic and nonmetastatic thyroid tumors. Study-level background: Repertoires of blood and of tissue (tumor or nodule) from malignant and benign thyroid patients were compared.

Thyroid surgery took place with no prior treatment in any patient. Overall study results and limits: In both blood and tumor samples, TCR beta diversity was reported significantly higher for malignant than benign nodules.

Unmatched junction bases numbered 10, after V lost 5 bases and J lost 4 bases. The CDR3 covers 15 residues. By sample fraction, this clone is large. Its target is unknown. In the source study's methods: A papillary thyroid cancer distant-metastasis classifier was built from CDR3 differences across clinicopathological groups. MiXCR reprocessed the PCR reads for TCRdb. The V and J calls and clone size come from TCRdb's table, not from the authors' own analysis. The sample holds approximately 2,000 clones, approximately 11% seen once. The sequenced sample consisted of tumor tissue. The chain employs TRBV12-3 or TRBV12-4 and TRBJ1-2; 7 nucleotides align to TRBD1. This TCR derives from a female donor with papillary thyroid cancer or a benign thyroid nodule (not recorded which). Some clones in this sample may be carry-over from other donors' samples. The CDR3 DNA reads TGTGCCAGCAGTCCTACAGGGGCGCGGGGCTATGGCTACACCTTC. It translates to CASSPTGARGYGYTF.